This paragraph covers one TCR beta chain sequence. Its antigen is not identified. The data belong to a study of T cell clones after liver transplantation. V shed 4 bases and J shed 4 bases, with 10 bases lying between them. Germline CDR1 reads SQVTM; CDR2 reads ANQGSEA. The CDR3 has 13 amino acids. TCRdb's copy holds only in-frame clones and misses some; the assay was immunoSEQ multiplex PCR. This table holds 85,000 to 130,000 clones, 75% to 90% found once. General study findings and limits: In most of the 8 subjects, circulating graft-donor-reactive CD4 TCRbeta sequences fell significantly after transplant.

The input for sequencing was CD4+ T cells from blood, taken before liver transplant. V gene TRBV29-1 combines with J gene TRBJ2-2; perhaps TRBD1 as D (5 bases). This TCR derives from a human donor who received a liver transplant. In nucleotides, the CDR3 is TGCAGCGTTGGTCGACAGAGCACCGGGGAGCTGTTTTTT. This encodes CSVGRQSTGELFF.